The 9 T cell receptor beta chains in this list originate from one sample, sequenced in a study of blood T cell repertoires in COVID-19. Using immunoSEQ multiplex PCR, the repertoire was profiled, and TCRdb retains in-frame clones only, with some absent. The table includes about 26,000 clones, 90% detected once. Input material: peripheral blood. The receptors stem from a man between 65 and 79 years old with acute or convalescent COVID-19.

CDR3 nucleotides: TGTGCCAGCAGCTTAGAGGAGGGTGAGCAGTTCTTC. This codes for CASSLEEGEQFF. The J gene is TRBJ2-1, the V gene TRBV7-9; maybe TRBD2 (6 bases). The CDR3 is 12 residues long. V was trimmed by 1 base and J by 9 bases, leaving 7 bases between them. CDR1 SEHNR and CDR2 FQNEAQ come from the germline V gene (reference sequence).

V usage is TRBV2 and J usage is TRBJ1-5, with D hard to call. In germline, CDR1 is SNHLY, CDR2 FYNNEI. V gave up 1 base and J gave up 4 bases, with 8 bases separating them. The CDR3 contains 14 residues. The CDR3 loop is CASSEGRGNQPQHF. As DNA, the CDR3 is TGTGCCAGCAGTGAAGGTCGAGGGAATCAGCCCCAGCATTTT.

The chain combines TRBV5-1 with TRBJ2-2; 10 nucleotides match TRBD2. V was clipped by 2 bases and J by 6 bases; unmatched bases: 4. Germline CDR1 and CDR2: SGHRS and YFSETQ. The CDR3 totals 15 residues. The CDR3 spells CASSLTSGNSGELFF. The CDR3 DNA reads TGCGCCAGCAGCTTAACTAGCGGGAATTCCGGGGAGCTGTTTTTT.

The chain uses TRBV6-1 and TRBJ2-3; 11 bases match TRBD2. Losses at the gene ends were 1 base for V and 5 bases for J; bases not matched to a gene: 8. This CDR3 has 17 residues. Germline V gives CDR1 MNHNS, CDR2 SASEGT. In DNA form, the CDR3 reads TGTGCCAGCAGTGAAGTGAGGGCTAGCGGGAGGATAGATACGCAGTATTTT. It encodes CASSEVRASGRIDTQYF.

The V call is TRBV5-1, the J call TRBJ1-2; possible D gene TRBD1, 6 bases. V was trimmed by 4 bases and J by 0 bases, leaving 13 bases between them. CDR1 and CDR2 from the germline V gene are SGHRS and YFSETQ. The CDR3 is 15 residues long. The CDR3 spells CASSLTGFSNYGYTF. CDR3 DNA: TGCGCCAGCAGCCTCACAGGGTTTTCTAACTATGGCTACACCTTC.

This clone was seen once. V usage is TRBV18 and J usage is TRBJ2-2; D is unclear. Per the germline V gene, CDR1 is KGHSH and CDR2 is LQKENI. The CDR3 loop spans 12 amino acids. The germline V and J ends were trimmed by 6 bases and 5 bases, with 7 bases remaining between them. In DNA, the CDR3 is TGTGCCAGCTCCCCCCGGACCGGGGAGCTGTTTTTT. Encoded protein: CASSPRTGELFF.

This clone was found once. The J gene is TRBJ2-7, the V gene TRBV4-3, with 12 bases that match TRBD2. J was trimmed by 3 bases and V by 4 bases; bases with no gene match: 7. Germline V gene sequence: CDR1 LGHNA, CDR2 YSLEER. The CDR3 is 16 residues long. The CDR3 DNA sequence: TGCGCCAGCAGCCCTGGAACGACTAGCGGGAGCTACGAGCAGTACTTC. Protein: CASSPGTTSGSYEQYF.

This chain uses TRBV4-1 with TRBJ1-3, with 8 bases identical to TRBD1. The CDR3 spans 17 residues. V lost 0 bases and J lost 12; bases outside the gene matches: 16. From germline, CDR1 is MGHRA and CDR2 YSYEKL. CDR3 nucleotides: TGCGCCAGCAGCCAAGATGTAGTCCGGGGACAGGTCCACGGCATATATTTT. Encoded protein: CASSQDVVRGQVHGIYF.

This chain uses TRBV7-2 with TRBJ2-2; the match to TRBD1 covers 10 bases. The CDR3 extends over 14 amino acids. Germline V gene lookup returns CDR1 SGHTA and CDR2 FQGNSA. V was pared by 1 base and J by 12 bases, with 5 bases of the junction left unmatched. CDR3 loop: CASSLVEGQGKLFF. CDR3 DNA sequence: TGTGCCAGCAGCTTAGTCGAGGGACAGGGGAAGCTGTTTTTT.